This entry lists 15 T cell receptor beta chains sequenced from one sample in a study of identical twins. TCRdb redid the calling of the 5' RACE reads with MiXCR, one entry per CDR3 protein. The data contain 450,000 or so distinct CDR3 sequences, roughly 26% of them singletons. The sample was also linked to a second study, of T cells expressing NK-cell markers.

Sequenced: CD4+ T cells sorted from blood. Receptors were obtained from a woman in her late teens or twenties in good health.

This clonotype was observed a handful of times. V is TRBV4-1 and J is TRBJ2-1; 13 bases map to TRBD2. V dropped 0 bases and J dropped 0; count of bases not matched to a gene: 11. The CDR3 covers 21 residues. Germline CDR1 MGHRA, CDR2 YSYEKL. CDR3 sequence reads: CASSQETPLAGGGSSYNEQFF. The CDR3 DNA follows: TGCGCCAGCAGCCAAGAGACACCACTAGCGGGAGGGGGGAGCTCCTACAATGAGCAGTTCTTC.

This clonotype was seen a few times. The chain carries TRBV20-1 and TRBJ2-7, with 9 bases matching TRBD2. Germline trimming cut 0 bases from V and 3 bases from J; bases unmatched to any gene: 3. This CDR3 region has 14 residues. In germline, CDR1 is DFQATT, CDR2 SNEGSKA (reference sequence). The CDR3 DNA reads TGCAGTGCTAGAGACTCTAGCGGGATCTACGAGCAGTACTTC. Its protein is CSARDSSGIYEQYF.

This clonotype has a handful of counts. The rearrangement joins TRBV6-2 or TRBV6-3 to TRBJ2-7; D could derive from TRBD1 or TRBD2 (5 bases each). This CDR3 comprises 14 residues. Trimming shortened V by 6 bases and J by 6 bases, and 18 bases separated the two germline ends. Germline V gene lookup returns CDR1 MNHEY and CDR2 SVGEGT. CDR3 in amino acids: CASSFRDPWAEQYF. In DNA form, the CDR3 reads TGTGCCAGCAGCTTTAGGGACCCATGGGCCGAGCAGTACTTC.

This clonotype was detected a few times. The V and J genes are TRBV12-3 or TRBV12-4 and TRBJ2-1; D might be TRBD1 (6 bases). This CDR3 has 11 residues. V shed 6 bases and J shed 10 bases, with 10 bases lying between them. CDR3 DNA sequence: TGTGCCAGCAGGCTGGACAGAGAGCAGTTCTTC. This sequence encodes CASRLDREQFF.

V gene TRBV6-1 combines with J gene TRBJ2-1, with D unclear. The CDR3 extends over 15 amino acids. In germline, CDR1 is MNHNS, CDR2 SASEGT. V was pared by 7 bases and J by 4 bases, with 17 bases between. The DNA of the CDR3 is TGTGCCAGCATTGGGCGGAATAGCCGATACAATGAGCAGTTCTTC. It encodes CASIGRNSRYNEQFF.

With regard to this clonotype: At one boundary the junction diverges from the germline segment, which might be a read error. This sequence joins TRBV4-2 and TRBJ1-3; maybe TRBD1 (6 bases). Germline V CDR1 and CDR2: LGHNA, YNFKEQ. CDR3 length: 13 amino acids. In DNA form, the CDR3 reads TGTTCCAGCAGCCTACTTGGGGGGGCCACCATATATTTT. Translated, it gives CSSSLLGGATIYF.

This clonotype was recorded a few times. CDR3 sequence (DNA): TGTGCCACCAGCAGTAGAAAGGGAGATAACACCGGGGAGCTGTTTTTT. Its translation: CATSSRKGDNTGELFF. V gene TRBV15 combines with J gene TRBJ2-2; tentative D call: TRBD2 (5 bases). Germline lookup yields CDR1 LNHNV and CDR2 YYDKDF (reference sequence). The CDR3 has 16 residues. V dropped 3 bases and J dropped 2 bases, with 13 bases sitting between them. Looking up the rest from reference TRBV15 and TRBJ2-2 gives the full variable domain: DAMVIQNPRYQVTQFGKPVTLSCSQTLNHNVMYWYQQKSSQAPKLLFHYYDKDFNNEADTPDNFQSRRPNTSFCFLDIRSPGLGDTAMYLCATSSRKGDNTGELFFGEGSRLTVL.

The chain carries TRBV20-1 and TRBJ1-2, with TRBD1 as a possible D gene (6 bases). V lost 6 bases, J lost 0 bases, and 17 bases lay in between. Germline CDR1 DFQATT, CDR2 SNEGSKA (reference sequence). The CDR3 sequence is 15 residues long. In DNA form, the CDR3 reads TGCAGTGCCGGGCCGGACAGCCAAGCTAACTATGGCTACACCTTC. Protein: CSAGPDSQANYGYTF.

The rearrangement joins TRBV20-1 to TRBJ2-2, with a weak D call TRBD1 (6 bases). V was shortened by 6 bases and J by 3 bases, with 11 bases between the two germline ends. This CDR3 is built from 13 residues. Looked up from germline, CDR1 is DFQATT and CDR2 is SNEGSKA (reference sequence). The CDR3 nucleotides read TGCAGTGCATACAGGGCGGACACCGGGGAGCTGTTTTTT. This translates into CSAYRADTGELFF.

The J gene is TRBJ2-1, the V gene TRBV4-3; 13 nucleotides agree with TRBD2. The length of the CDR3 is 20 residues. Germline CDR1 reads LGHNA; CDR2 reads YSLEER. V gave up 0 bases and J gave up 2 bases; unmatched junction bases: 10. CDR3 amino acids: CASSQDVFRTSGGTYNEQFF. CDR3 DNA: TGCGCCAGCAGCCAAGATGTATTCCGGACTAGCGGGGGTACCTACAATGAGCAGTTCTTC.

The CDR3 sequence is CASSLRRGSTDTQYF. The CDR3 DNA reads as TGCGCCAGCAGCTTGCGGCGGGGGAGCACAGATACGCAGTATTTT. The chain joins TRBV5-1 to TRBJ2-3; 7 bases map to TRBD2. J gave up 0 bases and V 1 base, and 2 bases lay outside the gene matches. In germline, CDR1 is SGHRS, CDR2 YFSETQ. This CDR3 comprises 15 residues.

The rearrangement joins TRBV9 to TRBJ1-6; D perhaps matches TRBD1 (5 bases). From germline, CDR1 is SGDLS and CDR2 YYNGEE. V lost 0 bases, J lost 11 bases, and 15 bases lay in between. This CDR3 has 15 residues. The CDR3 is CASSVEQGRGAPLHF. In DNA form, the CDR3 reads TGTGCCAGCAGCGTAGAGCAGGGCCGGGGGGCACCCCTCCACTTT.

This clonotype was found a few times. The rearrangement links TRBV5-1 to TRBJ1-1; a possible D gene is TRBD1 (5 bases). Germline V gene data show CDR1 as SGHRS and CDR2 as YFSETQ. The CDR3 has 14 residues. V was cut by 0 bases and J by 7 bases, with 13 bases left in between. This CDR3 is CASSLAAGVDEAFF. CDR3 nucleotide sequence: TGCGCCAGCAGCTTGGCCGCGGGGGTGGATGAAGCTTTCTTT. Variable domain in full (rest from reference TRBV5-1 and TRBJ1-1): KAGVTQTPRYLIKTRGQQVTLSCSPISGHRSVSWYQQTPGQGLQFLFEYFSETQRNKGNFPGRFSGRQFSNSRSEMNVSTLELGDSALYLCASSLAAGVDEAFFGQGTRLTVV.

The V call is TRBV30, the J call TRBJ2-7; D is undetermined. This CDR3 is built from 13 residues. The germline CDR1 and CDR2 sequences are GTSNPN and SVGIG (reference sequence). V was pared by 7 bases and J by 0 bases, with 13 bases between. The CDR3 reads CASGSWSSYEQYF. CDR3 bases: TGTGCCTCCGGTTCTTGGAGCTCCTACGAGCAGTACTTC. Full variable domain (rest looked up from reference TRBV30 and TRBJ2-7): SQTIHQWPATLVQPVGSPLSLECTVEGTSNPNLYWYRQAAGRGLQLLFYSVGIGQISSEVPQNLSASRPQDRQFILSSKKLLLSDSGFYLCASGSWSSYEQYFGPGTRLTVT.

This clonotype was seen a handful of times. The CDR3 nucleotides read TGTGCCAGCAGTGATTCTACTGGGAAGTACGAGCAGTACTTC. Its translation: CASSDSTGKYEQYF. The V gene is TRBV25-1, the J gene TRBJ2-7; no clear D gene. The CDR3 loop spans 14 amino acids. The V gene's germline CDR1 is MGHDK and CDR2 SYGVNS. With 3 bases removed from V and 4 bases from J, the gap between germline ends came to 13 bases.